This T cell receptor (beta chain) was captured by sequencing in a study of Ad26.COV2.S vaccination and SARS-CoV-2 variants (dated by TCRdb to the early 2020s). For the wider study: Donors in the vaccine arm were drawn from COV1001, a multicentre, randomized, double-blind, placebo-controlled phase I-IIa trial testing Ad26.COV2.S in healthy adults. Ad26.COV2.S was administered intramuscularly at 5 x 10^10 or 1 x 10^11 viral particles, either as a single shot or as two shots given 56 days apart. The specificity and breadth of SARS-CoV-2-reactive T cell receptors after Ad26.COV2.S vaccination were assessed by TCRbeta repertoire sequencing. Participants in the trial were split at random into five groups of five each, receiving low-dose or high-dose Ad26.COV2.S once or twice, or else placebo on both occasions. The TCR-sequenced set comprised about 32 samples: some 19 Ad26.COV2.S vaccine recipients, 5 placebo recipients and 8 SARS-CoV-2 convalescent individuals. Investigators did not know the trial group allocation while performing experiments and assessing outcomes.

At the junction V is shortened by 2 bases and J by 3 bases; bases outside the gene matches: 3. Spanning cysteine to phenylalanine, the CDR3 consists of 14 amino acids. Solely the CDR3 DNA is kept, with 42 bases framed from the first base. The germline V gene sets CDR1 to SGHNT and CDR2 to YENEEA. This sample's treatment or condition label indicates: about 20 received Ad26.COV2.S at low or high dose, single or two shots; about 5 received placebo; per-sample allocation not given. Repertoires of vaccine and placebo recipients were sequenced from samples collected on day 63 after the first injection. Between 29 July and 7 August 2020, Cohort 1b enrolled around 25 adults aged 18-55 years at one site in Boston, USA. Ad26.COV2.S was a replication-incompetent adenovirus type 26 vector expressing a prefusion-stabilized SARS-CoV-2 spike protein from the original Wuhan strain. The immunoSEQ Assay was used to sequence TCRbeta CDR3 regions. After extraction, genomic DNA underwent amplification by bias-controlled multiplex PCR, followed by high-throughput sequencing. As for the original processing: To quantify the absolute abundance of each unique TCRbeta CDR3 region, sequences were collapsed and filtered. T cell fraction was estimated by normalizing TCRbeta template counts to usable DNA, which was measured by amplifying reference genes present in all nucleated cells. Repertoire TCRs were annotated as SARS-CoV-2-specific by exact matching of V gene, CDR3 amino acid sequence and J gene to a known reactive TCR set. MIRA supplied the reference SARS-CoV-2 TCR set, which was filtered for enrichment in COVID-19-positive ImmuneCODE repertoires so that public or cross-reactive TCRs were removed. Using the MIRA antigens, annotated TCRs were further analysed by specific ORF or by position within an ORF. Depth was the summed frequency of annotated unique rearrangements, while breadth was defined as annotated unique rearrangements over total unique productive rearrangements. Group comparisons of TCR breadth used two-sided Wilcoxon rank-sum tests. TCRdb obtained this table from immuneACCESS and retained in-frame rearrangements with V and J assigned. These tables miss some clones; where compared with another copy, unresolved V genes account for less than half of the shortfall, and the remainder is unexplained. V and J calls and clone size are copied from that table; D and trimming were computed from the DNA. The sample has roughly 320,000 clones on record, over 80% of them singletons. The ten top clones hold approximately 2.1% of the sample.

As regards this clone: Its antigen remains unidentified. Qualities for individual bases were not recorded, and no much larger clone is one base off.

What the research found in general, with its limitations: Comparable non-spike TCR breadth was observed between vaccine and placebo recipients, consistent with only spike being contained in the vaccine. After vaccination, spike-specific CD8+ and CD4+ T cell responses were reported to show substantial breadth. Spike-specific TCR breadth was higher in Ad26.COV2.S recipients than in placebo recipients (P = 0.0014). Comparing responses between vaccine doses or regimens was not something the study was powered to do. It was noted by the authors that total T cell responses may have been underestimated by the TCR breadth and depth analyses.

The sequenced sample was peripheral blood, obtained in a trial of Ad26.COV2.S vaccine versus placebo. The V and J genes are TRBV11-3 and TRBJ2-7; 8 bases in the junction line up with TRBD1. The clonotype was recovered from a person aged 18-60 years who received the Ad26.COV2.S COVID-19 vaccine or a placebo. The CDR3 region reads CASSLRTGSYEQYF. In nucleotides, the sequence is TGTGCCAGCAGCTTAAGGACAGGGAGCTACGAGCAGTACTTC.